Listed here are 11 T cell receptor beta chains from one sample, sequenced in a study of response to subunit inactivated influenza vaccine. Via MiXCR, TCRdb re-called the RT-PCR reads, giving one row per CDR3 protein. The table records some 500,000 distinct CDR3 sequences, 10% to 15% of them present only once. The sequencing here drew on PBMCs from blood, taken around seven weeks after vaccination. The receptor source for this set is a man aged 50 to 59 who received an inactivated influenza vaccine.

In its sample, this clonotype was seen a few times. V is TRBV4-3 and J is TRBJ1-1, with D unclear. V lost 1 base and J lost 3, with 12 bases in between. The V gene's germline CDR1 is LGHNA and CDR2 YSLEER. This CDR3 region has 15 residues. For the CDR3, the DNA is TGCGCCAGCAGCCAAGGTTCATTCGGATACACTGAAGCTTTCTTT. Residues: CASSQGSFGYTEAFF.

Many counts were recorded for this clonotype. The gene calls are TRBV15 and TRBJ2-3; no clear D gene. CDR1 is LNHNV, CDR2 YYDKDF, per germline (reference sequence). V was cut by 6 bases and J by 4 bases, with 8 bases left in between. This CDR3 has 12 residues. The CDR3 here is CATRNFADTQYF. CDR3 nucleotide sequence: TGTGCCACCAGAAATTTTGCAGATACGCAGTATTTT.

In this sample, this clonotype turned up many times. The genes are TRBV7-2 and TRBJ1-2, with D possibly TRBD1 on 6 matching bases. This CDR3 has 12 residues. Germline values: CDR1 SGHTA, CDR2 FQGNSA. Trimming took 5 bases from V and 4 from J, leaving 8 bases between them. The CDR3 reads CASSQGTYGYTF. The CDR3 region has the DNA TGTGCCAGCAGCCAGGGGACCTATGGCTACACCTTC.

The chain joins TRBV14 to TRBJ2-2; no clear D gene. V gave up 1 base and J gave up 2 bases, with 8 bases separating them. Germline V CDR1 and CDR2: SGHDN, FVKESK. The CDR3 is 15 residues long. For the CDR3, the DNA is TGTGCCAGCAGCCAAGTCCATCCAAACACCGGGGAGCTGTTTTTT. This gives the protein CASSQVHPNTGELFF.

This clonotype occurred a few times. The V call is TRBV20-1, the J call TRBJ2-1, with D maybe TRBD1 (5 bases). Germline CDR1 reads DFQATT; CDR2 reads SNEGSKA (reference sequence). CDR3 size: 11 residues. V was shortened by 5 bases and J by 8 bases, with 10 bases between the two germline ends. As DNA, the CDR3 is TGCAGTGCTCAGGGTTGGGATGAGCAGTTCTTC. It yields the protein CSAQGWDEQFF.

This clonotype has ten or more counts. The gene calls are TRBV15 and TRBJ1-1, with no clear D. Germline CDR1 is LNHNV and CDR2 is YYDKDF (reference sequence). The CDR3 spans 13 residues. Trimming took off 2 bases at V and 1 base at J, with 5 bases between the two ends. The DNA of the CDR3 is TGTGCCACCAGCAGATCAGAGAACACTGAAGCTTTCTTT. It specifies CATSRSENTEAFF.

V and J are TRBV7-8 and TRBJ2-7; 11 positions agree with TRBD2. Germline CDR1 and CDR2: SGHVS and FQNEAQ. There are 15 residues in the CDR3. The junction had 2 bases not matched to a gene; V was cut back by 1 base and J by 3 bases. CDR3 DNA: TGTGCCAGCAGCTTAGTGGGGACTAGCGGCTACGAGCAGTACTTC. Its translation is CASSLVGTSGYEQYF.

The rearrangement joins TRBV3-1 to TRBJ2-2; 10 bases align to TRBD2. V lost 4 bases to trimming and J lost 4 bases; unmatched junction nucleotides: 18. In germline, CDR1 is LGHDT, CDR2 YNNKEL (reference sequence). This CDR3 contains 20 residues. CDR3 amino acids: CASSPPPPFLAGGLTGELFF. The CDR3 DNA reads TGTGCCAGCAGCCCCCCTCCCCCCTTCTTAGCGGGGGGCCTCACCGGGGAGCTGTTTTTT.

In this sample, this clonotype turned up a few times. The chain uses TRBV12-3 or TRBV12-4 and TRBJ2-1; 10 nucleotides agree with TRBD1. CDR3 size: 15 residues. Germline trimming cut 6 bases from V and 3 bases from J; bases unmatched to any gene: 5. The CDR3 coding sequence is TGTGCCAGCAGGCCCGGGACAGGGGTCTACAATGAGCAGTTCTTC. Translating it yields CASRPGTGVYNEQFF.

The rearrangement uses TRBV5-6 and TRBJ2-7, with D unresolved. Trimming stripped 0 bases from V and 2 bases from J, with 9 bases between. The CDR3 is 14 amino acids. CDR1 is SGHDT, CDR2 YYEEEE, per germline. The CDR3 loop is CASSLDHRPYEQYF. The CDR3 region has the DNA TGTGCCAGCAGCTTGGATCACAGACCCTACGAGCAGTACTTC.

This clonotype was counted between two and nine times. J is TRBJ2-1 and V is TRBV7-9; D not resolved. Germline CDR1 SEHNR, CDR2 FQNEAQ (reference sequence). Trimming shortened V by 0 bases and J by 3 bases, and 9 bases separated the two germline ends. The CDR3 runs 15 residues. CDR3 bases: TGTGCCAGCAGCTTAGCGGGGTCCCTCTACAATGAGCAGTTCTTC. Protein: CASSLAGSLYNEQFF.